The rows below give T cell receptor beta chains drawn from one sample of a study of memory CD4+ T cells and cytomegalovirus serostatus. The protocol was immunoSEQ multiplex PCR, while the TCRdb copy is restricted to in-frame clones and leaves out a portion. The repertoire holds under 80,000 clones, with roughly three quarters as singletons. Sequenced material: memory CD4+ T cells from blood. These receptors were taken from an adult in good health and CMV-seropositive. Each CDR3 is given with its conserved first and last residue. The D gene is left open where the match is weak. Size values are once, few and many counts, or a class for expanded clones, and some rows have none.

J gene	clone size	V gene	D gene	CDR3 protein	CDR3 DNA
TRBJ1-2	NA	TRBV11-2	TRBD1	CASKPGQGGVYGYTF	TGTGCCAGCAAACCGGGACAGGGAGGAGTTTATGGCTACACCTTC
TRBJ1-5	NA	TRBV29-1	NA	CSVGDVGQPQHF	TGCAGCGTTGGGGATGTGGGTCAGCCCCAGCATTTT
TRBJ2-2	NA	TRBV7-9	NA	CASGKLGGHGELFF	TGTGCCAGCGGCAAACTAGGCGGACACGGGGAGCTGTTTTTT
TRBJ2-3	NA	TRBV5-1	NA	CASSPGGRTDTQYF	TGCGCCAGCAGCCCCGGAGGGAGGACAGATACGCAGTATTTT
TRBJ2-1	NA	TRBV11-3	TRBD1	CASSLFSDRGLGNEQFF	TGTGCCAGCAGCTTATTTTCAGACAGGGGGCTTGGCAATGAGCAGTTCTTC
TRBJ2-6	NA	TRBV5-1	NA	CASSFIYPEAGANVLTF	TGCGCCAGCAGCTTTATTTACCCGGAGGCTGGGGCCAACGTCCTGACTTTC
TRBJ1-2	once	TRBV6-5	TRBD1	CASSYLYQGANGYTF	TGTGCCAGCAGTTACCTTTATCAGGGGGCCAATGGCTACACCTTC
TRBJ2-5	NA	TRBV5-1	NA	CASSTPLVQETQYF	TGCGCCAGCAGCACACCACTAGTACAGGAGACCCAGTACTTC
TRBJ2-5	NA	TRBV5-1	NA	CASSLGIGGETQYF	TGCGCCAGCAGCCTGGGGATAGGCGGGGAGACCCAGTACTTC
TRBJ1-4	NA	TRBV4-3	TRBD1	CASSRTNRGREKLFF	TGCGCCAGCAGCCGCACCAACAGGGGGCGGGAAAAACTGTTTTTT
TRBJ2-5	few	TRBV2	TRBD1	CASRRTGGETQYF	TGTGCCAGCAGAAGGACAGGGGGAGAGACCCAGTACTTC
TRBJ2-1	NA	TRBV6-5	NA	CASNYRRGRIHEQFF	TGTGCCAGCAACTATAGGAGGGGGCGTATCCATGAGCAGTTCTTC
TRBJ2-2	NA	TRBV2	NA	CASSEDGGDTGELFF	TGTGCCAGCAGTGAGGATGGAGGAGACACCGGGGAGCTGTTTTTT
TRBJ2-5	NA	TRBV5-6	NA	CASSLAETQYF	TGTGCCAGCAGCTTAGCGGAGACCCAGTACTTC
TRBJ2-1	few	TRBV14	TRBD2	CASSLSGTSVIRGEQFF	TGTGCCAGCAGCCTCAGCGGGACTAGTGTGATAAGAGGAGAGCAGTTCTTC
TRBJ1-2	NA	TRBV19	NA	CASSIGGGVYTF	TGTGCCAGTAGTATAGGGGGGGGCGTCTACACCTTC
TRBJ1-5	NA	TRBV28	NA	CASSLGGGSQPQHF	TGTGCCAGCAGTTTGGGGGGAGGTAGTCAGCCCCAGCATTTT
TRBJ2-7	NA	TRBV28	NA	CASSQTGFGSYEQYF	TGTGCCAGCAGTCAAACGGGTTTCGGCTCCTACGAGCAGTACTTC
TRBJ2-5	NA	TRBV9	TRBD1	CASSASGGQETQYF	TGTGCCAGCTCGGCGTCAGGGGGTCAAGAGACCCAGTACTTC
TRBJ2-7	NA	TRBV6-1	TRBD1	CASSEVAGQGYF	TGTGCCAGCAGTGAAGTGGCGGGACAGGGGTACTTC
TRBJ2-2	NA	TRBV5-6	TRBD1	CASSFKDRVTGELFF	TGTGCCAGCAGCTTCAAGGACAGGGTCACCGGGGAGCTGTTTTTT
TRBJ2-1	NA	TRBV10-3	NA	CAISEGSGRSYNEQFF	TGTGCCATCAGTGAGGGGAGTGGCCGGTCCTACAATGAGCAGTTCTTC
TRBJ2-5	NA	TRBV7-2	NA	CASSFQETQYF	TGTGCCAGCAGCTTTCAAGAGACCCAGTACTTC
TRBJ2-2	NA	TRBV7-2	NA	CASSTRGGANTGELFF	TGTGCCAGCAGCACCCGAGGGGGGGCGAACACCGGGGAGCTGTTTTTT
TRBJ1-1	few	TRBV11-2	NA	CASSLRYTEAFF	TGTGCCAGCAGCTTAAGATACACTGAAGCTTTCTTT
TRBJ1-2	NA	TRBV11-3	NA	CASSHNQGYGYTF	TGTGCCAGCAGCCATAATCAGGGCTATGGCTACACCTTC
TRBJ1-2	few	TRBV30	TRBD1	CAWSVGRGQQDGYTF	TGTGCCTGGAGTGTGGGCAGGGGGCAGCAAGATGGCTACACCTTC
TRBJ2-6	NA	TRBV18	NA	CASSLWFSGANVLTF	TGTGCCAGCTCACTTTGGTTCTCTGGGGCCAACGTCCTGACTTTC
TRBJ1-1	NA	TRBV6-5	NA	CASSSAGGRTEAFF	TGTGCCAGCAGTTCGGCGGGGGGGAGAACTGAAGCTTTCTTT
TRBJ2-1	NA	TRBV5-6	TRBD2	CASSLLAGVSYNEQFF	TGTGCCAGCAGCTTGTTAGCGGGAGTTTCCTACAATGAGCAGTTCTTC
TRBJ2-1	NA	TRBV30	TRBD2	CAWRPKAGGLDEQFF	TGTGCCTGGAGACCTAAAGCGGGGGGCCTGGATGAGCAGTTCTTC
TRBJ2-5	NA	TRBV19	TRBD2	CASSTGGGPGEETQYF	TGTGCCAGTAGTACCGGGGGGGGACCGGGGGAGGAGACCCAGTACTTC
TRBJ1-2	NA	TRBV29-1	TRBD1	CSVVLDREGEGYTF	TGCAGCGTTGTATTGGACAGGGAGGGTGAGGGCTACACCTTC
TRBJ2-3	NA	TRBV7-6	NA	CASSPYSSLVDTQYF	TGTGCCAGCAGCCCTTACTCGTCTTTAGTGGATACGCAGTATTTT
TRBJ1-2	NA	TRBV10-2	NA	CASSESGGGGGYTF	TGCGCCAGCAGTGAGAGCGGCGGAGGGGGTGGCTACACCTTC
TRBJ2-5	NA	TRBV7-6	NA	CASSVSGAEETQYF	TGTGCCAGCAGCGTATCAGGTGCGGAGGAGACCCAGTACTTC
TRBJ1-1	few	TRBV18	NA	CASSRPQTEAFF	TGTGCCAGCTCACGACCCCAGACTGAAGCTTTCTTT
TRBJ1-1	NA	TRBV10-3	NA	CAIKTQGGTEAFF	TGTGCCATCAAAACGCAGGGTGGCACTGAAGCTTTCTTT
TRBJ1-4	NA	TRBV30	TRBD1	CAWSVTGGEEKLFF	TGTGCCTGGAGTGTAACAGGGGGTGAAGAAAAACTGTTTTTT
TRBJ1-4	NA	TRBV7-9	NA	CASSHGPYREKLFF	TGTGCCAGCAGTCATGGACCCTATCGGGAAAAACTGTTTTTT
TRBJ1-2	NA	TRBV19	NA	CASSSSLFNYGYTF	TGTGCCAGTAGTTCGTCCCTTTTCAACTATGGCTACACCTTC
TRBJ1-1	NA	TRBV7-9	NA	CASSSETLGTEAFF	TGTGCCAGCAGCTCCGAAACCCTGGGCACTGAAGCTTTCTTT
TRBJ1-2	NA	TRBV29-1	NA	CSVDRTAGYTF	TGCAGCGTTGACAGGACAGCTGGCTACACCTTC
TRBJ1-1	NA	TRBV18	NA	CASSPGDTEAFF	TGTGCCAGCTCACCGGGGGACACTGAAGCTTTCTTT
TRBJ1-6	NA	TRBV2	NA	CASSEGQSNSPLHF	TGTGCCAGCAGTGAAGGGCAGTCTAATTCACCCCTCCACTTT
TRBJ2-1	NA	TRBV5-8	NA	CASSSRAWNEQFF	TGTGCCAGCAGCTCGAGGGCCTGGAATGAGCAGTTCTTC
TRBJ1-5	NA	TRBV19	NA	CASSPNWGTQHF	TGTGCCAGTAGTCCTAATTGGGGGACCCAGCATTTT
TRBJ1-1	NA	TRBV19	TRBD1	CASSMIGQGAGNTEAFF	TGTGCCAGTAGTATGATAGGACAGGGCGCCGGGAACACTGAAGCTTTCTTT
TRBJ2-3	NA	TRBV4-3	NA	CASSPSGDTQYF	TGCGCCAGCAGCCCGTCCGGAGATACGCAGTATTTT
TRBJ1-6	NA	TRBV30	NA	CAWRGSNSPLHF	TGTGCCTGGAGGGGCAGCAATTCACCCCTCCACTTT
TRBJ2-2	few	TRBV5-1	NA	CASAALGDGELFF	TGCGCCAGCGCCGCTTTGGGGGACGGGGAGCTGTTTTTT
TRBJ1-3	NA	TRBV30	NA	CAWSPTDTIYF	TGTGCCTGGAGCCCTACGGACACCATATATTTT
TRBJ1-4	NA	TRBV5-4	NA	CASSPGTHLATNEKLFF	TGTGCCAGCAGCCCCGGGACCCACCTAGCAACTAATGAAAAACTGTTTTTT
TRBJ1-6	NA	TRBV2	NA	CARQSSYNSPLHF	TGTGCCAGACAGAGCTCCTATAATTCACCCCTCCACTTT